These T cell receptor beta chains were read from a single sample in a study of blood T cell repertoires in COVID-19. Sequencing used immunoSEQ multiplex PCR; TCRdb keeps in-frame clones, though not all of them. The sample includes around 64,000 clones, 70% to 85% of them seen just once. Specimen: peripheral blood. The receptor set was obtained from a man aged 55 to 70 with acute or convalescent COVID-19. Both conserved end residues are part of each CDR3. The D gene is left open where the match is weak. For some rows the clone size is stated as once, few or many, or as a class when expanded; others skip it.

J gene: TRBJ2-5; V gene: TRBV5-4; clone size: NA; D gene: TRBD2; CDR3 protein: CASSSGLAAQETQYF; CDR3 DNA: TGTGCCAGCAGCTCAGGACTAGCGGCTCAAGAGACCCAGTACTTC
J gene: TRBJ2-1; V gene: TRBV28; clone size: NA; D gene: NA; CDR3 protein: CASSSLTRTGTHNEQFF; CDR3 DNA: TGTGCCAGCAGTTCCCTCACCAGAACTGGGACTCACAATGAGCAGTTCTTC
J gene: TRBJ2-5; V gene: TRBV27; clone size: NA; D gene: TRBD1; CDR3 protein: CASSRGTGQETQYF; CDR3 DNA: TGTGCCAGCAGTCGAGGGACAGGCCAAGAGACCCAGTACTTC
J gene: TRBJ2-1; V gene: TRBV11-2; clone size: NA; D gene: TRBD2; CDR3 protein: CASSRPTSGSYNEQFF; CDR3 DNA: TGTGCCAGCAGCCGACCAACTAGCGGATCCTACAATGAGCAGTTCTTC
J gene: TRBJ1-2; V gene: TRBV7-9; clone size: few; D gene: NA; CDR3 protein: CASSRGPDDGYTF; CDR3 DNA: TGTGCCAGCAGTCGTGGGCCTGATGATGGCTACACCTTC
J gene: TRBJ2-3; V gene: TRBV2; clone size: NA; D gene: NA; CDR3 protein: CASRDRGTQYF; CDR3 DNA: TGTGCCAGCAGAGATAGGGGTACGCAGTATTTT
J gene: TRBJ2-7; V gene: TRBV2; clone size: NA; D gene: NA; CDR3 protein: CASGRDTDYEQYF; CDR3 DNA: TGTGCCAGCGGTCGGGACACCGACTACGAGCAGTACTTC
J gene: TRBJ1-3; V gene: TRBV30; clone size: NA; D gene: NA; CDR3 protein: CAWSEGGLENTIYF; CDR3 DNA: TGTGCCTGGAGTGAAGGGGGTTTGGAGAACACCATATATTTT
J gene: TRBJ1-1; V gene: TRBV5-6; clone size: few; D gene: NA; CDR3 protein: CASSSARGPAFF; CDR3 DNA: TGTGCCAGCAGCAGTGCTCGTGGGCCCGCTTTCTTT
J gene: TRBJ1-3; V gene: TRBV5-1; clone size: NA; D gene: TRBD1; CDR3 protein: CASSPVGQGWNTIYF; CDR3 DNA: TGCGCCAGCAGCCCCGTGGGACAGGGGTGGAACACCATATATTTT
J gene: TRBJ1-4; V gene: TRBV4-2; clone size: NA; D gene: TRBD1; CDR3 protein: CASSLLGTEDEKLFF; CDR3 DNA: TGTGCCAGCAGCCTCCTAGGGACAGAAGATGAAAAACTGTTTTTT
J gene: TRBJ1-4; V gene: TRBV4-1; clone size: NA; D gene: NA; CDR3 protein: CASSQVPQIATNEKLFF; CDR3 DNA: TGCGCCAGCAGCCAAGTCCCTCAGATTGCAACTAATGAAAAACTGTTTTTT
J gene: TRBJ1-3; V gene: TRBV28; clone size: few; D gene: NA; CDR3 protein: CASSSPYRLGNTIYF; CDR3 DNA: TGTGCCAGCAGTTCCCCCTACCGACTAGGAAACACCATATATTTT
J gene: TRBJ1-5; V gene: TRBV10-3; clone size: NA; D gene: NA; CDR3 protein: CAISDSWGGDHQPQHF; CDR3 DNA: TGTGCCATCAGTGATTCTTGGGGGGGGGATCATCAGCCCCAGCATTTT
J gene: TRBJ1-6; V gene: TRBV6-5; clone size: NA; D gene: NA; CDR3 protein: CASSLLQGASPLHF; CDR3 DNA: TGTGCCAGCAGTTTGTTGCAGGGCGCTTCACCCCTCCACTTT
J gene: TRBJ2-7; V gene: TRBV6-2/TRBV6-3; clone size: NA; D gene: TRBD1; CDR3 protein: CASSSTGEPRSYEQYF; CDR3 DNA: TGTGCCAGCAGTTCGACAGGGGAGCCCCGCTCCTACGAGCAGTACTTC
J gene: TRBJ1-2; V gene: TRBV2; clone size: NA; D gene: TRBD1; CDR3 protein: CANSLGQDDTF; CDR3 DNA: TGTGCCAACTCCCTCGGACAGGACGACACCTTC
J gene: TRBJ2-7; V gene: TRBV5-4; clone size: NA; D gene: TRBD1; CDR3 protein: CASSLGLRDRATYEQYF; CDR3 DNA: TGTGCCAGCAGCTTAGGACTCCGGGACAGGGCGACCTACGAGCAGTACTTC
J gene: TRBJ1-5; V gene: TRBV7-2; clone size: NA; D gene: NA; CDR3 protein: CASSLGQNQPQHF; CDR3 DNA: TGTGCCAGCAGCTTAGGCCAGAATCAGCCCCAGCATTTT
J gene: TRBJ1-1; V gene: TRBV27; clone size: NA; D gene: NA; CDR3 protein: CASSLMGTGLLGTEAFF; CDR3 DNA: TGTGCCAGCAGTTTAATGGGAACAGGGTTATTAGGCACTGAAGCTTTCTTT
J gene: TRBJ2-3; V gene: TRBV15; clone size: NA; D gene: TRBD2; CDR3 protein: CATSRDGGSIDTQYF; CDR3 DNA: TGTGCCACCAGCAGAGATGGCGGGAGTATCGATACGCAGTATTTT
J gene: TRBJ2-2; V gene: TRBV11-3; clone size: few; D gene: TRBD2; CDR3 protein: CASSPSSGRAGTTGELFF; CDR3 DNA: TGTGCCAGCAGCCCTTCTAGCGGGAGGGCAGGGACCACCGGGGAGCTGTTTTTT
J gene: TRBJ1-6; V gene: TRBV7-6; clone size: few; D gene: TRBD1; CDR3 protein: CASSLGGQDYNSPLHF; CDR3 DNA: TGTGCCAGCAGCTTAGGGGGACAGGACTATAATTCACCCCTCCACTTT
J gene: TRBJ1-2; V gene: TRBV5-6; clone size: NA; D gene: NA; CDR3 protein: CASSPPRGGDYGYTF; CDR3 DNA: TGTGCCAGCAGCCCGCCACGGGGTGGGGACTATGGCTACACCTTC
J gene: TRBJ1-2; V gene: TRBV24-1; clone size: NA; D gene: NA; CDR3 protein: CATSEGGGHYGYTF; CDR3 DNA: TGTGCCACCAGTGAAGGAGGAGGCCACTATGGCTACACCTTC
J gene: TRBJ1-2; V gene: TRBV7-9; clone size: NA; D gene: NA; CDR3 protein: CASSLAGLNYGYTF; CDR3 DNA: TGTGCCAGCAGCTTGGCCGGGTTGAATTATGGCTACACCTTC
J gene: TRBJ1-4; V gene: TRBV28; clone size: NA; D gene: NA; CDR3 protein: CASSASGFNEKLFF; CDR3 DNA: TGTGCCAGCAGTGCGTCCGGGTTTAATGAAAAACTGTTTTTT
J gene: TRBJ2-7; V gene: TRBV27; clone size: NA; D gene: NA; CDR3 protein: CASSSYPIYEQYF; CDR3 DNA: TGTGCCAGCAGTTCCTATCCAATTTACGAGCAGTACTTC
J gene: TRBJ2-7; V gene: TRBV27; clone size: few; D gene: TRBD2; CDR3 protein: CASSLSASGVYEQYF; CDR3 DNA: TGTGCCAGCAGTTTGAGTGCTAGCGGGGTATACGAGCAGTACTTC
J gene: TRBJ2-4; V gene: TRBV28; clone size: NA; D gene: TRBD2; CDR3 protein: CASGPRTSGKNIQYF; CDR3 DNA: TGTGCCAGCGGCCCTAGGACTAGCGGAAAAAACATTCAGTACTTC
J gene: TRBJ2-3; V gene: TRBV7-3; clone size: NA; D gene: TRBD2; CDR3 protein: CASSSSGRAGDTQYF; CDR3 DNA: TGTGCCAGCAGCTCTAGCGGGAGGGCCGGAGATACGCAGTATTTT
J gene: TRBJ1-1; V gene: TRBV7-2; clone size: once; D gene: NA; CDR3 protein: CATAAYNTEAFF; CDR3 DNA: TGTGCCACCGCGGCCTATAACACTGAAGCTTTCTTT
J gene: TRBJ1-2; V gene: TRBV10-3; clone size: NA; D gene: TRBD1; CDR3 protein: CAISESAGQGSNYGYTF; CDR3 DNA: TGTGCCATCAGTGAGTCAGCGGGACAGGGCTCGAACTATGGCTACACCTTC
J gene: TRBJ2-5; V gene: TRBV6-5; clone size: NA; D gene: NA; CDR3 protein: CASSYRTEETQYF; CDR3 DNA: TGTGCCAGCAGTTACCGCACAGAAGAGACCCAGTACTTC
J gene: TRBJ2-7; V gene: TRBV12-3/TRBV12-4; clone size: NA; D gene: TRBD1; CDR3 protein: CASSLDREDEQYF; CDR3 DNA: TGTGCCAGCAGTTTGGACAGGGAAGACGAGCAGTACTTC
J gene: TRBJ2-1; V gene: TRBV28; clone size: NA; D gene: TRBD2; CDR3 protein: CASTPLAGAYNEQFF; CDR3 DNA: TGTGCCAGCACCCCACTAGCGGGAGCCTACAATGAGCAGTTCTTC